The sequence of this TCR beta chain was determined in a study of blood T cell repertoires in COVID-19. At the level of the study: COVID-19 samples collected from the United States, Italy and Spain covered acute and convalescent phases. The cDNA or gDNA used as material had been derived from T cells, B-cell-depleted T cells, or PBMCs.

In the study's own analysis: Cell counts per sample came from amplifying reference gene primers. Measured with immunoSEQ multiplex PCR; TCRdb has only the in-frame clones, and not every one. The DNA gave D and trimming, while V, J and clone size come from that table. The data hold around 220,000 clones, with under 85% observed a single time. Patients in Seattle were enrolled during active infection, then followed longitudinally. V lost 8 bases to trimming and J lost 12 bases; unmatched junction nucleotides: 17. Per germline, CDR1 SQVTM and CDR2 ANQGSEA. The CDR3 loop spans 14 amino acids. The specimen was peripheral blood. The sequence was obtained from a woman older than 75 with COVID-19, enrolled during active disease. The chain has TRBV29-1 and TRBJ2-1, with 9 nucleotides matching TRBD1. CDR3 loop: CSSQSGQGSRGQFF. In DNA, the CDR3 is TGCAGCTCCCAATCGGGACAGGGCTCCCGTGGGCAGTTCTTC.